These 8 T cell receptor beta chains share one sample of origin, sequenced in a study of blood T cell repertoires in COVID-19. Assay used: immunoSEQ multiplex PCR; TCRdb lists only in-frame clones, some missing. This sample has about 240,000 clones, with about 86% found just once. Sample: PBMCs or T cells enriched from blood (not recorded which). Receptors originate from a woman aged 40 to 50 with acute COVID-19.

The gene calls are TRBV30 and TRBJ1-3; TRBD1 aligns across 9 bases. The germline gives CDR1 GTSNPN, CDR2 SVGIG (reference sequence). The CDR3 extends over 15 amino acids. J gave up 2 bases and V 3 bases, and 5 bases lay outside the gene matches. The CDR3 protein is CAWRDDRGTGNTIYF. CDR3 DNA sequence: TGTGCCTGGAGGGATGACAGGGGGACTGGAAACACCATATATTTT.

V usage is TRBV19 and J usage is TRBJ2-7; D might be TRBD1 (6 bases). Germline V gene lookup returns CDR1 LNHDA and CDR2 SQIVND (reference sequence). Trimming cost V 6 bases and J 7 bases, with 13 bases left between them. The CDR3 sequence is 12 residues long. CDR3 coding DNA: TGTGCCAGTAGCGACCTGGGGGCAGAGCAGTACTTC. It is translated as CASSDLGAEQYF.

V usage is TRBV2 and J usage is TRBJ2-5; 7 bases are shared with TRBD2. The junction had 9 bases not matched to a gene; V was cut back by 7 bases and J by 1 base. The CDR3 contains 15 residues. Germline CDR1 reads SNHLY; CDR2 reads FYNNEI. The CDR3: CASTDGRRIQETQYF. CDR3 coding DNA: TGTGCCAGCACCGACGGGAGGCGGATCCAAGAGACCCAGTACTTC.

The chain links TRBV4-1 to TRBJ1-4; TRBD1 is a possible D gene (5 bases). The CDR3 is made up of 16 amino acids. V lost 1 base to trimming and J lost 4 bases, with 13 bases between them. Germline CDR1 reads MGHRA; CDR2 reads YSYEKL. CDR3 coding DNA: TGCGCCAGCAGCCAAGGCCAGCAGGGCTTTAATGAAAAACTGTTTTTT. Residues: CASSQGQQGFNEKLFF.

The V and J genes are TRBV4-1 and TRBJ2-7; TRBD1 agrees at 10 bases. The CDR3 has 16 amino acids. The V segment lost 0 bases and the J segment 3 bases; nucleotides outside the gene matches: 5. Germline V CDR1 and CDR2: MGHRA, YSYEKL. CDR3 nucleotide sequence: TGCGCCAGCAGCCAAGATCTCGGACAGGGGGTCTACGAGCAGTACTTC. This gives the protein CASSQDLGQGVYEQYF.

The V call is TRBV6-5, the J call TRBJ1-2; TRBD1 might be the D (6 bases). Germline V gene lookup returns CDR1 MNHEY and CDR2 SVGAGI. This CDR3 has 13 amino acids. Between the trimmed V and J ends, which lost 6 bases and 6 bases, there was a span of 14 bases. The CDR3 coding sequence is TGTGCCAGCAGGGTTGCAGGGGCGGATGGCTACACCTTC. Translation: CASRVAGADGYTF.

The chain carries TRBV19 and TRBJ2-2; 12 nucleotides align to TRBD2. The CDR3 has 17 residues. Germline CDR1 LNHDA, CDR2 SQIVND (reference sequence). The J segment lost 6 bases and the V segment lost 4 bases, leaving 9 bases of the junction unmatched. CDR3 amino acids: CASSKLPSGRAPGELFF. The CDR3 DNA sequence: TGTGCCAGTAGTAAGCTCCCTAGCGGGAGGGCCCCCGGGGAGCTGTTTTTT.

The chain combines TRBV7-8 with TRBJ1-3, with D maybe TRBD1 (6 bases). Germline assignment: CDR1 SGHVS and CDR2 FQNEAQ. V was trimmed by 5 bases and J by 2 bases, leaving 22 bases between them. This CDR3 region has 18 residues. The CDR3 DNA reads as TGTGCCAGCAGCCCCCCCGGGGGGGCACCCGGGACTGGAAACACCATATATTTT. As protein: CASSPPGGAPGTGNTIYF.